This TCR beta chain appears in the sequencing data of a study of graft-versus-host responses after intestinal transplantation. Study overall: After anti-thymocyte globulin induction, recipients took tacrolimus and steroids for 3 to 4 years.

As regards this clone: Its antigen is still unknown.

The germline gives CDR1 PRHDT, CDR2 FYEKMQ (reference sequence). This CDR3 comprises 18 residues. The ends lost 0 bases at V and 1 base at J; junction bases unmatched: 11. Repertoires were generated with immunoSEQ multiplex PCR, while TCRdb's copy carries only in-frame clones and drops some. The sample lists about 100,000 clones, roughly 87% occurring once. This sequence joins TRBV13 and TRBJ2-7; 8 positions match TRBD1. The receptor's source is a human donor who was the organ donor for an intestinal transplant. Material: unstimulated CD4+ T cells sorted from spleen or lymph node cells, obtained before transplant. The CDR3 spells CASSLGPTWGQESYEQYF. The DNA of the CDR3 is TGTGCCAGCAGCTTAGGCCCTACGTGGGGACAGGAGTCCTACGAGCAGTACTTC.